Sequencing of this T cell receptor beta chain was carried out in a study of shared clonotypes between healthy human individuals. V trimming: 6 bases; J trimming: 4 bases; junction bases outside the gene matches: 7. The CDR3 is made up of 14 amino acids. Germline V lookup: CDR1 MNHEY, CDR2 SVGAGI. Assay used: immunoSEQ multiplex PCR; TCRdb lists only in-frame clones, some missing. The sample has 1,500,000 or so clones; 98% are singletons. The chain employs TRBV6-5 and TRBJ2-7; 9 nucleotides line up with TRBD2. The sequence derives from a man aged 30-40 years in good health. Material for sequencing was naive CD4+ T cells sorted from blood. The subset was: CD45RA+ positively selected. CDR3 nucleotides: TGTGCCAGCAGGAGTAGCGGGAGTGTTTACGAGCAGTACTTC. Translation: CASRSSGSVYEQYF.